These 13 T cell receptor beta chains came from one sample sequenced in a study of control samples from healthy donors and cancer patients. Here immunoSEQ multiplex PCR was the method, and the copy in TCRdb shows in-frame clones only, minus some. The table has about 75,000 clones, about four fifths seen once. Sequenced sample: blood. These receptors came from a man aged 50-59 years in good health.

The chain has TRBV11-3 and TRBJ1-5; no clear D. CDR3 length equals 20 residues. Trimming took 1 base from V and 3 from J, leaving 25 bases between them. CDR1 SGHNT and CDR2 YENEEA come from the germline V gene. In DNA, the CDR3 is TGTGCCAGCAGCTTAGGCGGGATCTTCACAGTACACGGATTCAATCAGCCCCAGCATTTT. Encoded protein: CASSLGGIFTVHGFNQPQHF.

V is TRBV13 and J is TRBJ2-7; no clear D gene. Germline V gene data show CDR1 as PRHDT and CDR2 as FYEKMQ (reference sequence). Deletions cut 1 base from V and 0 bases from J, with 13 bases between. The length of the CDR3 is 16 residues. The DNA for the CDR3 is TGTGCCAGCAGCTTAGCCCCTGACGGCCTCTCCTACGAGCAGTACTTC. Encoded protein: CASSLAPDGLSYEQYF.

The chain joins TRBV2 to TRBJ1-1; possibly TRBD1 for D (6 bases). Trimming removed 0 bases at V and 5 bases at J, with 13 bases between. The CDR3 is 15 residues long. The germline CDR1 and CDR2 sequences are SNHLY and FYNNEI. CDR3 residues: CASSEALRTDTEAFF. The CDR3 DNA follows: TGTGCCAGCAGTGAAGCGCTTCGGACAGATACTGAAGCTTTCTTT.

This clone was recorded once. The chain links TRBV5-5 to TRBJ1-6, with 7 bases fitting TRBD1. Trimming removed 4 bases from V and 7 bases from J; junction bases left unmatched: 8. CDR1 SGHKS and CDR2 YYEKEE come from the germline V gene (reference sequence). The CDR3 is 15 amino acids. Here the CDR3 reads CASSRTGTENSPLHF. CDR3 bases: TGTGCCAGCAGCCGTACCGGGACAGAAAATTCACCCCTCCACTTT.

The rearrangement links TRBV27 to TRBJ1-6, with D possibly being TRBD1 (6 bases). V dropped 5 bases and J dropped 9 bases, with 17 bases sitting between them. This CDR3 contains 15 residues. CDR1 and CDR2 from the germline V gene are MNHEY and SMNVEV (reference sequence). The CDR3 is CASSLTGMGFSPLHF. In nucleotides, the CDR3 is TGTGCCAGCAGTCTAACAGGGATGGGTTTTTCACCCCTCCACTTT.

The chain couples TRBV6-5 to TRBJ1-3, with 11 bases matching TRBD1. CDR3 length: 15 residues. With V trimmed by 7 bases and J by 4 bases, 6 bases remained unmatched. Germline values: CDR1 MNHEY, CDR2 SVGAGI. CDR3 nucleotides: TGTGCCAGCATCTGGGACAGGGGGACCGGAAACACCATATATTTT. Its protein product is CASIWDRGTGNTIYF.

The CDR3 loop reads CASSLTGTPLWELFF. The CDR3 nucleotides read TGTGCCAGCTCACTCACCGGGACACCCCTCTGGGAGCTGTTTTTT. V and J are TRBV18 and TRBJ2-2, with D maybe TRBD1 (6 bases). V gave up 4 bases and J gave up 9 bases, with 18 bases separating them. The CDR3 length is 15 residues. Germline V gene data show CDR1 as KGHSH and CDR2 as LQKENI.

The CDR3 region has the DNA TGTGCCAGCAGCTTGGGTGTAGCGGCCTCCTACGAGCAGTACTTC. This sequence encodes CASSLGVAASYEQYF. The chain couples TRBV7-2 to TRBJ2-7, with a possible D match to TRBD2 (6 bases). The CDR3 contains 15 residues. In germline, CDR1 is SGHTA, CDR2 FQGNSA. Trimming pared 3 bases from V and 0 bases from J, leaving 12 bases between.

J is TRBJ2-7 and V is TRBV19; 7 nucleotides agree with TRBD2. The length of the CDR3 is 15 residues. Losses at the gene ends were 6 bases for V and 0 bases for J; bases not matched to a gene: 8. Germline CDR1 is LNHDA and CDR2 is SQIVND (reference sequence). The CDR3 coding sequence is TGTGCCAGTAGATTTTCCAGCGGGGTCTCCTACGAGCAGTACTTC. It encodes CASRFSSGVSYEQYF.

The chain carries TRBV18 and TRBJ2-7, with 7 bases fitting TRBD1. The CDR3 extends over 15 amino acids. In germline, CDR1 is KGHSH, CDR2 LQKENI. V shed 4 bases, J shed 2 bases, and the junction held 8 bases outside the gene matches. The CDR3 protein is CASSQERQGAYEQYF. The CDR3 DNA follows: TGTGCCAGCTCACAGGAAAGACAGGGTGCCTACGAGCAGTACTTC.

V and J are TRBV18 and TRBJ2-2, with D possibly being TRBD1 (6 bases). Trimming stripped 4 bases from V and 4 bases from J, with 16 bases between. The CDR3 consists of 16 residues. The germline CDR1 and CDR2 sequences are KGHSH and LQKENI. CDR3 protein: CASSLATGTTTGELFF. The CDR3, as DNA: TGTGCCAGCTCACTCGCCACGGGGACAACCACCGGGGAGCTGTTTTTT.

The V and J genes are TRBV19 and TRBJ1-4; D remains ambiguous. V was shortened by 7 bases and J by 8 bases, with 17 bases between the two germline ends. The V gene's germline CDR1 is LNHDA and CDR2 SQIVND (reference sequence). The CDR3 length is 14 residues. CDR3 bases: TGTGCCAGTAATCACGACGGACCTGGGGAAAAACTGTTTTTT. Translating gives CASNHDGPGEKLFF.

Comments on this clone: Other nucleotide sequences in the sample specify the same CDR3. Here the CDR3 DNA reads TGCGCCAGCAGCTTAGGACAGGGTAACACAGATACGCAGTATTTT. It translates to CASSLGQGNTDTQYF. The gene calls are TRBV5-1 and TRBJ2-3; 8 bases fit TRBD1. The V segment lost 2 bases and the J segment 2 bases; nucleotides outside the gene matches: 4. Germline CDR1 is SGHRS and CDR2 is YFSETQ. The length of the CDR3 is 15 residues.